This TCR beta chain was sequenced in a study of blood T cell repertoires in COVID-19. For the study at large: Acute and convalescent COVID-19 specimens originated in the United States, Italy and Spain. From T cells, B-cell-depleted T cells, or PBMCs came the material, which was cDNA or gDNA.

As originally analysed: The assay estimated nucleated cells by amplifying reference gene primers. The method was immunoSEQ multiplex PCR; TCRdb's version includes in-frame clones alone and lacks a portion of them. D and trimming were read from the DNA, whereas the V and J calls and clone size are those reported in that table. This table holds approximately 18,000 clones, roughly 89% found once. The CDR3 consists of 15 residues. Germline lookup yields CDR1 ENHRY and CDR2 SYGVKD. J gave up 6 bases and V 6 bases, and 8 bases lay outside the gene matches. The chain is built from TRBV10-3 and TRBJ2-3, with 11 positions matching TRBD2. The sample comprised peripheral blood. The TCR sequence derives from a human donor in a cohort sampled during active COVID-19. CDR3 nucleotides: TGTGCCATCAGCAGACTAGCGGGAATTCGGGATACGCAGTATTTT. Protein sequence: CAISRLAGIRDTQYF.